The 20 T cell receptor beta chains below come from one sample, sequenced in a study of blood T cell repertoires in COVID-19. Repertoires were generated with immunoSEQ multiplex PCR, while TCRdb's copy carries only in-frame clones and drops some. In the table there are 250,000 to 300,000 clones, roughly nine tenths of which are singletons. Sequencing used peripheral blood. The source of these receptors is a woman aged 40 to 49 who had recovered from COVID-19.

The chain uses TRBV13 and TRBJ2-7; a possible D gene is TRBD2 (7 bases). This CDR3 contains 17 residues. Trimming cost V 5 bases and J 0 bases, with 20 bases left between them. From germline, CDR1 is PRHDT and CDR2 FYEKMQ (reference sequence). The CDR3 DNA sequence: TGTGCCAGCAGCCCTACTAGGGGGGGGTTCGGCTCCTACGAGCAGTACTTC. This translates into CASSPTRGGFGSYEQYF.

This chain connects TRBV10-3 to TRBJ2-5, with D possibly being TRBD1 (5 bases). The CDR3 runs to 13 residues. With 2 bases removed from V and 3 bases from J, the gap between germline ends came to 7 bases. The germline V gene has CDR1 ENHRY and CDR2 SYGVKD. The CDR3 region has the DNA TGTGCCATCAGTGAGATGACAGAAGAGACCCAGTACTTC. Translation: CAISEMTEETQYF.

The sample holds one count of this clone. The chain links TRBV5-5 to TRBJ2-2; 14 positions match TRBD2. V lost 3 bases and J lost 8; bases outside the gene matches: 12. CDR1 is SGHKS, CDR2 YYEKEE, per germline (reference sequence). CDR3 length: 18 amino acids. In DNA form, the CDR3 reads TGTGCCAGCAGCTCCTCTGACGGGACTAGCGGGGGATGGGGGGAGCTGTTTTTT. It is translated as CASSSSDGTSGGWGELFF.

This chain uses TRBV5-4 with TRBJ2-5, with TRBD1 identical over 7 bases. The CDR3 is 13 amino acids. The J segment lost 4 bases and the V segment lost 4 bases, leaving 4 bases of the junction unmatched. The germline V gene encodes CDR1 SGHNT and CDR2 YYREEE (reference sequence). CDR3 coding DNA: TGTGCCAGCAGCCCAACAGGGGCAGAGACCCAGTACTTC. It codes for CASSPTGAETQYF.

The rearrangement joins TRBV11-1 to TRBJ2-5; 7 positions match TRBD2. The CDR3 contains 16 residues. Germline CDR1 and CDR2: SGHAT and FQDESV (reference sequence). V trimming: 8 bases; J trimming: 1 base; junction bases outside the gene matches: 13. The CDR3 DNA reads as TGTGCCAGCCGAGGGTCCAGCGGGGTACTCCAAGAGACCCAGTACTTC. The encoded protein is CASRGSSGVLQETQYF. Full variable domain (outside the CDR3, taken from reference TRBV11-1 and TRBJ2-5): EAEVAQSPRYKITEKSQAVAFWCDPISGHATLYWYRQILGQGPELLVQFQDESVVDDSQLPKDRFSAERLKGVDSTLKIQPAELGDSAMYLCASRGSSGVLQETQYFGPGTRLLVL.

The table lists this clone with a count of one. The chain is built from TRBV11-2 and TRBJ2-1; D ambiguous. The CDR3 is 13 residues long. The germline CDR1 and CDR2 sequences are SGHAT and FQNNGV. V shed 0 bases and J shed 4 bases, with 4 bases lying between them. This CDR3 reads CASSLDPYNEQFF. Written as DNA, the CDR3 is TGTGCCAGCAGCTTAGACCCTTACAATGAGCAGTTCTTC.

The chain employs TRBV18 and TRBJ1-1, with D perhaps TRBD1 (5 bases). The CDR3 totals 16 residues. CDR1 is KGHSH and CDR2 is LQKENI in the germline V gene. V lost 1 base to trimming and J lost 8 bases, with 20 bases between them. This CDR3 reads CASSPQSGNPVGEAFF. As DNA, the CDR3 is TGTGCCAGCTCACCACAGTCAGGGAACCCCGTCGGGGAAGCTTTCTTT. The variable domain in full, completed from reference TRBV18 and TRBJ1-1, reads NAGVMQNPRHLVRRRGQEARLRCSPMKGHSHVYWYRQLPEEGLKFMVYLQKENIIDESGMPKERFSAEFPKEGPSILRIQQVVRGDSAAYFCASSPQSGNPVGEAFFGQGTRLTVV.

The chain employs TRBV9 and TRBJ2-2; 7 nucleotides match TRBD2. This CDR3 comprises 13 residues. Germline V gene sequence: CDR1 SGDLS, CDR2 YYNGEE. The ends lost 3 bases at V and 6 bases at J; junction bases unmatched: 2. In nucleotides, the CDR3 is TGTGCCAGCAGCGGGCGGGGGTCCGGGGAGCTGTTTTTT. This translates into CASSGRGSGELFF.

CDR3 in amino acids: CASSRGNDNEQFF. Here the CDR3 DNA reads TGCGCCAGCAGCCGGGGTAACGACAATGAGCAGTTCTTC. The rearrangement uses TRBV5-1 and TRBJ2-1, with D maybe TRBD2 (5 bases). The germline V gene has CDR1 SGHRS and CDR2 YFSETQ. The CDR3 has 13 residues. Trimming left V 4 bases short and J 5 bases short, with 10 bases between.

V and J are TRBV5-1 and TRBJ1-1; D ambiguous. The germline gives CDR1 SGHRS, CDR2 YFSETQ. The CDR3 has 15 residues. Trimming removed 4 bases from V and 5 bases from J, with 18 bases in between. CDR3 DNA sequence: TGCGCCAGCAGCCGAAATACAGAGGGAGGGACTGAAGCTTTCTTT. It is translated as CASSRNTEGGTEAFF. Supplemented by reference TRBV5-1 and TRBJ1-1, the full variable domain reads KAGVTQTPRYLIKTRGQQVTLSCSPISGHRSVSWYQQTPGQGLQFLFEYFSETQRNKGNFPGRFSGRQFSNSRSEMNVSTLELGDSALYLCASSRNTEGGTEAFFGQGTRLTVV.

The chain employs TRBV5-1 and TRBJ1-2; perhaps TRBD1 as D (5 bases). Germline CDR1 is SGHRS and CDR2 is YFSETQ. The V end was cut by 6 bases, the J end by 5 bases, with 14 bases between. This CDR3 contains 13 residues. The CDR3 DNA reads TGCGCCAGCACGGTCTCGGGGGGGTATGGCTACACCTTC. Translation gives CASTVSGGYGYTF. Drawing the rest from reference TRBV5-1 and TRBJ1-2, the complete variable domain is KAGVTQTPRYLIKTRGQQVTLSCSPISGHRSVSWYQQTPGQGLQFLFEYFSETQRNKGNFPGRFSGRQFSNSRSEMNVSTLELGDSALYLCASTVSGGYGYTFGSGTRLTVV.

The chain is built from TRBV30 and TRBJ1-1; 7 bases line up with TRBD1. Germline CDR1 reads GTSNPN; CDR2 reads SVGIG (reference sequence). CDR3 length: 17 amino acids. J gave up 6 bases and V 5 bases, and 21 bases lay outside the gene matches. This CDR3 is CAWHKSPRQGPRAEAFF. The CDR3 bases are TGTGCCTGGCACAAAAGCCCCCGACAGGGTCCCAGGGCTGAAGCTTTCTTT.

This clone was seen a single time. The V and J genes are TRBV5-5 and TRBJ1-1, with TRBD1 matching over 7 bases. Germline CDR1 SGHKS, CDR2 YYEKEE (reference sequence). V lost 4 bases to trimming and J lost 3 bases; unmatched junction nucleotides: 9. This CDR3 is 15 amino acids long. CDR3 bases: TGTGCCAGCAGCGCAAACAGGGGTACGGACACTGAAGCTTTCTTT. The encoded protein is CASSANRGTDTEAFF.

The chain is built from TRBV27 and TRBJ2-7; 10 bases are a match to TRBD2. Germline CDR1 MNHEY, CDR2 SMNVEV (reference sequence). The ends lost 7 bases at V and 2 bases at J; junction bases unmatched: 17. CDR3 length equals 18 residues. The CDR3 DNA reads TGTGCCAGCACCGCCTTTTCATCTAGCGGGGGCCGAACCTACGAGCAGTACTTC. Translating it yields CASTAFSSSGGRTYEQYF.

The chain carries TRBV19 and TRBJ1-2; tentatively, D is TRBD1 (6 bases). V was cut by 6 bases and J by 8 bases, with 16 bases left in between. In germline, CDR1 is LNHDA, CDR2 SQIVND (reference sequence). This CDR3 region has 13 residues. The CDR3 region has the DNA TGTGCCAGTAGGACACAGGGCGTAGGCGGCTACACCTTC. Its translation is CASRTQGVGGYTF.

The chain carries TRBV27 and TRBJ1-1; D is ambiguous. Germline V gene lookup returns CDR1 MNHEY and CDR2 SMNVEV (reference sequence). This CDR3 spans 13 amino acids. V dropped 6 bases and J dropped 7 bases, with 15 bases sitting between them. This CDR3 reads CASRGDTLSEAFF. The CDR3 DNA reads TGTGCCAGCAGGGGAGACACCCTAAGTGAAGCTTTCTTT.

The rearrangement links TRBV29-1 to TRBJ2-2, with 7 bases aligning to TRBD2. In germline, CDR1 is SQVTM, CDR2 ANQGSEA. With V trimmed by 6 bases and J by 3 bases, 10 bases remained unmatched. This CDR3 comprises 15 residues. CDR3 residues: CSVSSGTTYTGELFF. Here the CDR3 DNA reads TGCAGCGTATCCTCCGGGACTACGTACACCGGGGAGCTGTTTTTT.

V gene TRBV24-1 combines with J gene TRBJ2-2; TRBD2 might be the D (5 bases). Trimming shortened V by 7 bases and J by 9 bases, and 23 bases separated the two germline ends. This CDR3 comprises 16 residues. Germline V gene lookup returns CDR1 KGHDR and CDR2 SFDVKD. The CDR3: CATSGWSAMGVRELFF. The DNA for the CDR3 is TGTGCCACCAGCGGGTGGTCGGCAATGGGAGTCAGGGAGCTGTTTTTT.

This clone was seen once. The chain uses TRBV19 and TRBJ2-1, with TRBD1 as a possible D gene (6 bases). This CDR3 is built from 14 residues. V lost 3 bases, J lost 7 bases, and 13 bases lay in between. Germline V gene lookup returns CDR1 LNHDA and CDR2 SQIVND (reference sequence). The CDR3 reads CASSITRQANEQFF. DNA for the CDR3: TGTGCCAGTAGTATCACCCGACAGGCTAATGAGCAGTTCTTC.

The V gene is TRBV5-6, the J gene TRBJ1-2, with D tentatively TRBD1 (5 bases). Trimming pared 4 bases from V and 5 bases from J, leaving 18 bases between. Germline V lookup: CDR1 SGHDT, CDR2 YYEEEE. CDR3 length: 15 amino acids. CDR3 DNA sequence: TGTGCCAGCAGCGGGGTAGATAGGGGAGGGTATGGCTACACCTTC. The encoded protein is CASSGVDRGGYGYTF.